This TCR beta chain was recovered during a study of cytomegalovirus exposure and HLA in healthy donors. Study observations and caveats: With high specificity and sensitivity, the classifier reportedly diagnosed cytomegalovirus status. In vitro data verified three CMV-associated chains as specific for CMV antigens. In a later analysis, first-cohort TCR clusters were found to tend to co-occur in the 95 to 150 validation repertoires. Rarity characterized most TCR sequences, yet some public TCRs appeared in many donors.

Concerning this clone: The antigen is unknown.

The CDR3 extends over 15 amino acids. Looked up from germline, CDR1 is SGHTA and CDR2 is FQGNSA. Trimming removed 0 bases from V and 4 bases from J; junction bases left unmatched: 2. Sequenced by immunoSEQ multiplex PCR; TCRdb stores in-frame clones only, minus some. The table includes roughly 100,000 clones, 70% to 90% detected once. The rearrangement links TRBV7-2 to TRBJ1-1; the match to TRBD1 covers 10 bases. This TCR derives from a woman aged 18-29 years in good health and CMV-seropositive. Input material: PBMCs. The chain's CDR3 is CASSLARTGGTEAFF. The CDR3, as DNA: TGTGCCAGCAGCTTAGCGAGGACAGGGGGCACTGAAGCTTTCTTT.